This T cell receptor (beta chain) was recorded in a study of vaccination effects on CD4 cells after COVID-19. Study context: Every well got around 2 million PBMC, which were grown with about 9.6 IU/ml IL-2 and 10 ug/ml peptides.

Culturing for roughly 10 days preceded CD4+ T cell isolation. Note on this clone: Its target is not known.

With 1 base removed from V and 5 bases from J, the gap between germline ends came to 15 bases. The CDR3 extends over 16 amino acids. Germline V CDR1 and CDR2: SEHNR, FQNEAQ (reference sequence). General study results and limits: Just 1 of 255 vaccine-induced clones in healthy recipients was cross-reactive.

Clones were sequenced by immunoSEQ multiplex PCR, and TCRdb holds only the in-frame ones, with some missing. The data hold 70,000 to 85,000 clones, with approximately 80% observed a single time. This clonotype was obtained from a human donor who received a COVID-19 vaccine. The chain carries TRBV7-9 and TRBJ1-5, with a tentative D call TRBD1 (6 bases). Sequences were derived from CD4+ T cells from PBMCs cultured without peptide, sampled before COVID-19 vaccination. Here the CDR3 reads CASSLVDSHGDQPQHF. CDR3 bases: TGTGCCAGCAGCTTAGTGGACAGTCACGGGGATCAGCCCCAGCATTTT.